These 5 T cell receptor beta chains originate from one sample sequenced in a study of blood T cell repertoires in COVID-19. TCRdb's copy holds only in-frame clones and misses some; the assay was immunoSEQ multiplex PCR. The data show 150,000 to 200,000 clones, roughly 83% seen once. Sequenced sample: peripheral blood. The origin of the receptors is a woman aged 80 or over with active or convalescent COVID-19.

The chain is built from TRBV9 and TRBJ2-5; no clear D gene. Trimming pared 2 bases from V and 5 bases from J, leaving 10 bases between. The CDR3 is 13 residues long. The germline CDR1 and CDR2 sequences are SGDLS and YYNGEE. The CDR3 protein is CASSVITGETQYF. The CDR3 coding sequence is TGTGCCAGCAGCGTGATTACCGGGGAGACCCAGTACTTC.

In its sample, this clone was seen a few times. The gene calls are TRBV7-2 and TRBJ1-1, with D tentatively TRBD1 (5 bases). The CDR3 consists of 16 residues. Germline V lookup: CDR1 SGHTA, CDR2 FQGNSA. V was trimmed by 1 base and J by 3 bases, leaving 15 bases between them. CDR3 residues: CASSLVFQGGDTEAFF. CDR3 DNA sequence: TGTGCCAGCAGCTTAGTCTTTCAGGGAGGGGACACTGAAGCTTTCTTT.

V gene TRBV6-5 combines with J gene TRBJ2-6; TRBD1 aligns across 8 bases. The CDR3 is 15 residues long. Germline CDR1 is MNHEY and CDR2 is SVGAGI. With 9 bases clipped from V and 2 bases from J, the junction kept 6 bases outside the gene matches. This chain's CDR3 is CASDQGAAGANVLTF. In DNA, the CDR3 is TGTGCCAGTGATCAGGGGGCAGCTGGGGCCAACGTCCTGACTTTC.

This chain connects TRBV6-5 to TRBJ1-1; 7 bases align to TRBD1. The CDR3 has 15 residues. V was clipped by 3 bases and J by 5 bases; unmatched bases: 9. Germline V CDR1 and CDR2: MNHEY, SVGAGI. Here the CDR3 reads CASSYLAGGRTEAFF. The CDR3 nucleotides read TGTGCCAGCAGTTATCTGGCAGGGGGTAGGACTGAAGCTTTCTTT.

This rearrangement joins TRBV6-1 to TRBJ2-2; 7 positions agree with TRBD1. CDR3 length: 17 residues. The germline V gene encodes CDR1 MNHNS and CDR2 SASEGT. The ends lost 0 bases at V and 1 base at J; junction bases unmatched: 5. The CDR3 loop is CASSEALWTGNTGELFF. The CDR3 region has the DNA TGTGCCAGCAGTGAAGCGCTATGGACAGGGAACACCGGGGAGCTGTTTTTT.